These 10 T cell receptor beta chains were sequenced from one sample in a study of T cells in Graves' hyperthyroidism and ophthalmopathy. RNA transcripts provided the source from which TCR beta CDR3 regions were amplified. The TCR CDR3 was amplified in a first-round RT-PCR using the HTBI primer set. TCRdb used MiXCR to reprocess the multiplex PCR reads, holding one entry per CDR3 protein. In the table there are about 570,000 distinct CDR3 sequences, 14% of which are singletons. Sequences were obtained from blood. These receptors all stem from a woman between 40 and 50 years old with Graves' hyperthyroidism.

This chain uses TRBV7-9 with TRBJ1-3; D is unresolved. From germline, CDR1 is SEHNR and CDR2 FQNEAQ (reference sequence). Between the trimmed V and J ends, which lost 2 bases and 0 bases, there was a span of 8 bases. The CDR3 has 15 amino acids. The CDR3 loop reads CASSLWFYSGNTIYF. The CDR3, as DNA: TGTGCCAGCAGCTTATGGTTTTACTCTGGAAACACCATATATTTT. Full variable domain (remainder filled in from reference TRBV7-9 and TRBJ1-3): DTGVSQNPRHKITKRGQNVTFRCDPISEHNRLYWYRQTLGQGPEFLTYFQNEAQLEKSRLLSDRFSAERPKGSFSTLEIQRTEQGDSAMYLCASSLWFYSGNTIYFGEGSWLTVV.

The sample holds a few counts of this clonotype. The chain uses TRBV7-9 and TRBJ1-4, with 9 bases lining up with TRBD1. Germline CDR1 reads SEHNR; CDR2 reads FQNEAQ (reference sequence). Trimming removed 5 bases from V and 3 bases from J; junction bases left unmatched: 10. The CDR3 covers 17 residues. This CDR3 is CASSPPWGQGPNEKLFF. DNA of the CDR3: TGTGCCAGCAGCCCCCCTTGGGGACAGGGCCCTAATGAAAAACTGTTTTTT. Looking up the rest from reference TRBV7-9 and TRBJ1-4 gives the full variable domain: DTGVSQNPRHKITKRGQNVTFRCDPISEHNRLYWYRQTLGQGPEFLTYFQNEAQLEKSRLLSDRFSAERPKGSFSTLEIQRTEQGDSAMYLCASSPPWGQGPNEKLFFGSGTQLSVL.

This clonotype has a count of ten or more. The rearrangement uses TRBV7-9 and TRBJ1-1, with D possibly TRBD1 on 6 matching bases. V lost 3 bases and J lost 3, with 8 bases in between. The CDR3 has 13 residues. Germline loops: CDR1 SEHNR, CDR2 FQNEAQ (reference sequence). CDR3: CASSFGQYTEAFF. The CDR3 DNA reads as TGTGCCAGCAGCTTCGGACAGTACACTGAAGCTTTCTTT.

This clonotype was found many times. The chain recombines TRBV12-5 with TRBJ1-5, with D uncertain. Germline CDR1 reads LGHNT; CDR2 reads FRNRAP. Trimming stripped 6 bases from V and 1 base from J, with 7 bases between. The length of the CDR3 is 13 residues. CDR3 DNA sequence: TGTGCTAGTGGCCGAGACAGCAATCAGCCCCAGCATTTT. It yields the protein CASGRDSNQPQHF. Looking up the rest from reference TRBV12-5 and TRBJ1-5 gives the full variable domain: DARVTQTPRHKVTEMGQEVTMRCQPILGHNTVFWYRQTMMQGLELLAYFRNRAPLDDSGMPKDRFSAEMPDATLATLKIQPSEPRDSAVYFCASGRDSNQPQHFGDGTRLSIL.

This clonotype has ten or more counts. The V and J genes are TRBV11-2 and TRBJ1-1; no clear D. Trimming cost V 5 bases and J 1 base, with 8 bases left between them. CDR1 and CDR2 (germline): SGHAT, FQNNGV. The CDR3 totals 13 residues. Here the CDR3 DNA reads TGTGCCAGCAGCAAAGAGGCGAACACTGAAGCTTTCTTT. Translated, it gives CASSKEANTEAFF.

In its sample, this clonotype was seen many times. The chain has TRBV24-1 and TRBJ2-1, with D maybe TRBD2 (6 bases). This CDR3 spans 15 amino acids. V was shortened by 2 bases and J by 5 bases, with 12 bases between the two germline ends. Germline CDR1 is KGHDR and CDR2 is SFDVKD. The CDR3 region is CATSDSRRVDNEQFF. The CDR3 region has the DNA TGTGCCACCAGTGATTCGAGGAGGGTTGACAATGAGCAGTTCTTC.

This clonotype has a count of ten or more. The CDR3 region has the DNA TGCAGTGCTAGAGATCACAGCGCCTCCACAGATACGCAGTATTTT. It is translated as CSARDHSASTDTQYF. The chain employs TRBV20-1 and TRBJ2-3; no reliable D call. V was pared by 0 bases and J by 2 bases, with 12 bases between. Germline assignment: CDR1 DFQATT and CDR2 SNEGSKA (reference sequence). The CDR3 contains 15 residues.

Ten or more counts support this clonotype. CDR3 DNA: TGTGCCAGCAGCCAGACAGGGGCTGGCTACACCTTC. It encodes CASSQTGAGYTF. The V call is TRBV14, the J call TRBJ1-2; 8 positions match TRBD1. Germline-derived CDR1 and CDR2 are SGHDN and FVKESK. The CDR3 consists of 12 residues. J gave up 7 bases and V 3 bases, and 1 base lay outside the gene matches.

This clonotype was counted many times. The chain is built from TRBV12-3 or TRBV12-4 and TRBJ1-2; the D is unclear. This CDR3 contains 12 residues. The V and J ends lost 2 bases and 7 bases respectively, with 8 bases between them. CDR3 region: CASSLWASGYTF. CDR3 bases: TGTGCCAGCAGTTTATGGGCTTCTGGCTACACCTTC.

This clonotype appeared many times. V is TRBV7-9 and J is TRBJ2-2; either TRBD1 or TRBD2 may fit D (5 bases each). V lost 5 bases to trimming and J lost 1 base, with 14 bases between them. This CDR3 comprises 16 residues. Germline loops: CDR1 SEHNR, CDR2 FQNEAQ (reference sequence). The CDR3 region is CASSPRRGENTGELFF. The CDR3 bases are TGTGCCAGCAGCCCCCGTCGGGGCGAGAACACCGGGGAGCTGTTTTTT.